Listed below are T cell receptor beta chains from one sample, sequenced in a study of siplizumab effects on memory and regulatory T cells. Repertoires were generated with immunoSEQ multiplex PCR, while TCRdb's copy carries only in-frame clones and drops some. The table lists roughly 62,000 clones, 65% to 80% of them singletons. The source material was memory CD4+ T cells sorted from blood. The receptor set was obtained from a human donor in good health. Each CDR3 is given with its conserved first and last residue. D genes are given only for firm matches. Where a row states a size, it is once, few, many or the class of an expanded clone; other rows omit it.

TRBV11-2	NA	TRBJ2-1	TRBD2	CASSLRELAGVNEQFF	TGTGCCAGCAGCTTAAGGGAGCTAGCGGGGGTCAATGAGCAGTTCTTC
TRBV9	NA	TRBJ2-7	TRBD2	CASSAGSGGAYNEQYF	TGTGCCAGCAGCGCAGGCAGCGGGGGGGCGTACAACGAGCAGTACTTC
TRBV19	NA	TRBJ2-3	NA	CASSMRTGDTDTQYF	TGTGCCAGTAGTATGAGGACTGGCGACACAGATACGCAGTATTTT
TRBV29-1	NA	TRBJ2-5	NA	CSVETWGGETQYF	TGCAGCGTTGAGACGTGGGGAGGAGAGACCCAGTACTTC
TRBV19	NA	TRBJ1-6	NA	CASSIKAGDTPLHF	TGTGCCAGTAGTATAAAGGCAGGGGATACACCCCTCCACTTT
TRBV7-9	NA	TRBJ2-7	TRBD2	CASSLEGGKVYEQYF	TGTGCCAGCAGCTTAGAGGGAGGGAAGGTCTACGAGCAGTACTTC
TRBV4-1	NA	TRBJ1-5	NA	CASSLEGGNSNQPQHF	TGCGCCAGCAGCCTAGAAGGGGGTAATAGCAATCAGCCCCAGCATTTT
TRBV18	NA	TRBJ2-7	NA	CASSPTLVGDEQYF	TGTGCCAGCTCACCCACTCTAGTGGGCGACGAGCAGTACTTC
TRBV28	NA	TRBJ2-7	NA	CASRRGNEQYF	TGTGCCAGCAGAAGGGGGAACGAGCAGTACTTC
TRBV27	NA	TRBJ2-3	NA	CASSLSAVTDTQYF	TGTGCCAGCAGTTTATCAGCAGTCACAGATACGCAGTATTTT
TRBV4-2	NA	TRBJ2-3	TRBD2	CASSQDRWGTSGINTQYF	TGTGCCAGCAGCCAAGATCGATGGGGGACTAGCGGTATAAATACGCAGTATTTT
TRBV5-6	NA	TRBJ1-6	NA	CASSPAPNYNSPLHF	TGTGCCAGCAGTCCGGCGCCTAACTACAATTCACCCCTCCACTTT
TRBV6-5	NA	TRBJ2-6	NA	CASSYSRGSGANVLTF	TGTGCCAGCAGTTACTCCAGGGGATCCGGGGCCAACGTCCTGACTTTC
TRBV5-1	NA	TRBJ2-2	TRBD1	CASSLGGTGGTGELFF	TGCGCCAGCAGCTTGGGAGGGACAGGGGGCACCGGGGAGCTGTTTTTT
TRBV9	NA	TRBJ2-1	TRBD2	CASSVSSGVRNEQFF	TGTGCCAGCAGCGTGTCTAGCGGGGTTAGGAATGAGCAGTTCTTC
TRBV19	NA	TRBJ1-1	NA	CASSISSLRAANTEAFF	TGTGCCAGTAGTATAAGTTCGTTACGGGCCGCGAACACTGAAGCTTTCTTT
TRBV2	NA	TRBJ2-2	TRBD2	CAKRGRKNTGELFF	TGTGCCAAGCGGGGGCGTAAGAACACCGGGGAGCTGTTTTTT
TRBV11-2	few	TRBJ2-1	NA	CASNHNSAGGEQFF	TGTGCCAGCAACCACAACTCAGCGGGTGGGGAGCAGTTCTTC
TRBV30	NA	TRBJ1-3	NA	CAVGRSTGNTIYF	TGTGCCGTGGGCAGGTCTACTGGAAACACCATATATTTT
TRBV6-6	NA	TRBJ1-2	NA	CASSRSNYGYTF	TGTGCCTCTAGCAGGTCTAACTATGGCTACACCTTC
TRBV7-9	few	TRBJ1-1	NA	CASSSVLNTEAFF	TGTGCCAGCAGCTCGGTCCTGAACACTGAAGCTTTCTTT
TRBV11-2	NA	TRBJ2-7	NA	CASSPGQNYEQYF	TGTGCCAGCAGCCCCGGACAGAACTACGAGCAGTACTTC
TRBV6-1	NA	TRBJ1-2	NA	CASSEGVGNYGYTF	TGTGCCAGCAGTGAAGGGGTGGGGAACTATGGCTACACCTTC
TRBV29-1	NA	TRBJ1-2	NA	CSVESPDYGYTF	TGCAGCGTTGAATCCCCCGACTATGGCTACACCTTC
TRBV5-1	few	TRBJ2-2	TRBD2	CASSLALAGGTGELFF	TGCGCCAGCAGCTTGGCCTTAGCGGGGGGAACCGGGGAGCTGTTTTTT
TRBV6-5	NA	TRBJ1-1	NA	CASTLGHMNTEAFF	TGTGCCAGCACCCTCGGACATATGAACACTGAAGCTTTCTTT
TRBV19	NA	TRBJ2-7	TRBD1	CASSDGGQGLYEQYF	TGTGCCAGTAGCGATGGCGGACAGGGGTTATACGAGCAGTACTTC
TRBV23-1	NA	TRBJ1-4	NA	CASSPNEKLFF	TGCGCCAGCAGTCCTAATGAAAAACTGTTTTTT
TRBV5-1	NA	TRBJ2-5	TRBD2	CASSLNSGGQETQYF	TGCGCCAGCAGCTTGAACAGCGGGGGGCAAGAGACCCAGTACTTC
TRBV9	NA	TRBJ1-1	NA	CASSQGVNTEAFF	TGTGCCAGCAGCCAAGGGGTAAACACTGAAGCTTTCTTT
TRBV11-2	once	TRBJ2-5	TRBD2	CASSLSSGGQETQYF	TGTGCCAGCAGCTTAAGTAGCGGGGGCCAAGAGACCCAGTACTTC
TRBV2	NA	TRBJ2-7	NA	CASKWPRTPYEQYF	TGTGCCAGCAAGTGGCCGAGGACCCCCTACGAGCAGTACTTC
TRBV30	NA	TRBJ2-3	TRBD1	CAWSTGQGATDTQYF	TGTGCCTGGAGTACCGGACAGGGGGCAACAGATACGCAGTATTTT
TRBV5-1	few	TRBJ1-5	NA	CASSKTSDQPQHF	TGCGCCAGCAGCAAAACATCCGATCAGCCCCAGCATTTT
TRBV6-1	NA	TRBJ2-3	NA	CASSEAQGRTDTQYF	TGTGCCAGCAGTGAAGCTCAGGGCCGCACAGATACGCAGTATTTT
TRBV5-1	NA	TRBJ2-3	NA	CASSSRDGNTDTQYF	TGCGCCAGCAGCTCAAGGGACGGGAACACAGATACGCAGTATTTT
TRBV7-6	NA	TRBJ2-5	NA	CASSLFRGTETQYF	TGTGCCAGCAGCTTGTTTCGGGGTACGGAGACCCAGTACTTC
TRBV23-1	NA	TRBJ2-3	NA	CASSQSPARLGRQYF	TGCGCCAGCAGTCAATCCCCCGCTCGACTAGGGAGGCAGTATTTT
TRBV9	NA	TRBJ2-3	TRBD2	CASSATSGGTDTQYF	TGTGCCAGCAGCGCCACTAGCGGGGGCACAGATACGCAGTATTTT
TRBV30	once	TRBJ1-4	NA	CAWSHQGANEKLFF	TGTGCCTGGAGCCACCAGGGAGCTAATGAAAAACTGTTTTTT
TRBV18	NA	TRBJ2-7	TRBD1	CASSPPRGQGAHEQYF	TGTGCCAGCTCACCACCGAGGGGACAGGGGGCCCACGAGCAGTACTTC
TRBV18	NA	TRBJ2-7	NA	CASSPRGVSEQYF	TGTGCCAGCTCACCACGTGGGGTCAGCGAGCAGTACTTC
TRBV19	NA	TRBJ2-5	TRBD2	CASSIGSGPSWETQYF	TGTGCCAGTAGTATAGGTAGCGGGCCTAGCTGGGAGACCCAGTACTTC
TRBV5-1	few	TRBJ1-6	NA	CASRSLSRGSNSPLHF	TGCGCCAGCAGGTCGCTGTCGCGGGGCTCTAATTCACCCCTCCACTTT
TRBV7-7	NA	TRBJ2-7	NA	CASSLGFGTYEQYF	TGTGCCAGCAGCTTAGGGTTCGGAACCTACGAGCAGTACTTC
TRBV6-4	NA	TRBJ1-6	NA	CASSEWQGNSPLHF	TGTGCCAGCAGTGAATGGCAGGGCAATTCACCCCTCCACTTT
TRBV7-3	NA	TRBJ1-1	NA	CASSLTYLGNTEAFF	TGTGCCAGCAGCTTAACTTATCTGGGGAACACTGAAGCTTTCTTT
TRBV9	once	TRBJ1-4	NA	CASSPRDIPVGEKLFF	TGTGCCAGCAGCCCCCGGGACATCCCGGTGGGGGAAAAACTGTTTTTT
TRBV2	NA	TRBJ2-3	TRBD1	CASNPGQGLTDTQYF	TGTGCCAGCAACCCGGGACAGGGACTAACAGATACGCAGTATTTT
TRBV5-6	NA	TRBJ1-2	NA	CASSFYLREHGYTF	TGTGCCAGCAGCTTTTATCTTCGGGAGCATGGCTACACCTTC
TRBV7-8	NA	TRBJ2-1	TRBD1	CASSQSDRAVPYNEQFF	TGTGCCAGCAGCCAATCAGACAGGGCCGTACCCTACAATGAGCAGTTCTTC